These 26 T cell receptor beta chains were sequenced from one sample in a study of blood T cell repertoires in COVID-19 (dated by TCRdb to about 2020). Libraries were made using the immunoSEQ multiplex PCR assay. Held by TCRdb, this immuneACCESS table contains in-frame sequences only and omits some clones. Under half of the omission traces to an unresolved V gene where checked; the cause of the rest is unknown. The sample table lists 29,000 or so clones, 70% to 90% of them with a count of one. The ten largest clones capture about 3.4% of the sample. Sequencing input: peripheral blood. The receptors stem from a human donor in a cohort sampled during active COVID-19.

The V call is TRBV9, the J call TRBJ2-3; 7 positions agree with TRBD2. J lost 6 bases, V lost 0 bases, and 7 bases had no gene match. The CDR3 is 15 residues long. Per germline, CDR1 SGDLS and CDR2 YYNGEE. The CDR3 here is CASSVEGSGWDTQYF. CDR3 coding DNA: TGTGCCAGCAGCGTAGAAGGTAGCGGGTGGGATACGCAGTATTTT.

V is TRBV14 and J is TRBJ1-6; D is unresolved. Per the germline V gene, CDR1 is SGHDN and CDR2 is FVKESK. The V gene lost 1 base and the J gene lost 5 bases, with 6 bases spanning the gap. The CDR3 runs 14 residues. CDR3 in amino acids: CASSQVAHNSPLHF. CDR3 DNA: TGTGCCAGCAGCCAAGTGGCCCATAATTCACCCCTCCACTTT.

This chain joins TRBV4-2 and TRBJ2-7, with TRBD1 matching 8 bases. This CDR3 spans 16 amino acids. J gave up 4 bases and V 0 bases, and 8 bases lay outside the gene matches. Germline V gene sequence: CDR1 LGHNA, CDR2 YNFKEQ. The CDR3 here is CASSQDLGQGSYEQYF. The CDR3 DNA sequence: TGTGCCAGCAGCCAAGATCTCGGACAGGGAAGTTACGAGCAGTACTTC.

This sequence joins TRBV29-1 and TRBJ2-1, with 8 bases that match TRBD1. The CDR3 is made up of 12 amino acids. Looked up from germline, CDR1 is SQVTM and CDR2 is ANQGSEA. After removal of 8 bases from V and 6 bases from J, the junction contained 6 bases not matched to a gene. CDR3 amino acids: CSTRTGRNEQFF. CDR3 DNA: TGCAGCACACGGACAGGGCGCAATGAGCAGTTCTTC.

This chain's CDR3 is CASSPRYQFIATNEKLFF. The CDR3 nucleotides are TGTGCCAGCAGCCCCAGATACCAATTCATCGCAACTAATGAAAAACTGTTTTTT. The V gene is TRBV11-2, the J gene TRBJ1-4, with D hard to call. The V gene lost 5 bases and the J gene lost 0 bases, with 19 bases spanning the gap. CDR1 SGHAT and CDR2 FQNNGV come from the germline V gene. There are 18 residues in the CDR3.

V gene TRBV9 combines with J gene TRBJ1-3; tentatively, D is TRBD1 (6 bases). This CDR3 is 16 amino acids long. The germline V and J ends were trimmed by 0 bases and 3 bases, with 13 bases remaining between them. Germline values: CDR1 SGDLS, CDR2 YYNGEE. CDR3 bases: TGTGCCAGCAGCGTAGGTCGCCGGGACATTGGAAACACCATATATTTT. Protein: CASSVGRRDIGNTIYF. The variable domain in full, completed from reference TRBV9 and TRBJ1-3, reads DSGVTQTPKHLITATGQRVTLRCSPRSGDLSVYWYQQSLDQGLQFLIQYYNGEERAKGNILERFSAQQFPDLHSELNLSSLELGDSALYFCASSVGRRDIGNTIYFGEGSWLTVV.

The chain carries TRBV18 and TRBJ1-2; 7 bases are shared with TRBD1. CDR3 length: 14 amino acids. J gave up 8 bases and V 6 bases, and 12 bases lay outside the gene matches. Germline CDR1 KGHSH, CDR2 LQKENI. The CDR3 sequence is CASSPGGGFGGYTF. Here the CDR3 DNA reads TGTGCCAGCTCCCCAGGGGGAGGTTTTGGAGGCTACACCTTC.

The chain employs TRBV19 and TRBJ2-3; D unresolved. There are 13 residues in the CDR3. Trimming stripped 3 bases from V and 0 bases from J, with 4 bases between. Germline V lookup: CDR1 LNHDA, CDR2 SQIVND (reference sequence). The CDR3 reads CASSIESTDTQYF. Written as DNA, the CDR3 is TGTGCCAGTAGTATTGAGAGCACAGATACGCAGTATTTT.

The chain couples TRBV6-5 to TRBJ2-2; TRBD1 matches 9 bases. This CDR3 has 15 residues. The V and J ends lost 6 bases and 9 bases, in that order; junction bases with no gene match: 11. Germline CDR1 reads MNHEY; CDR2 reads SVGAGI. The CDR3 spells CASRYAGTGIRELFF. The CDR3 nucleotides are TGTGCCAGCAGATACGCCGGGACAGGGATCAGGGAGCTGTTTTTT.

The genes are TRBV7-2 and TRBJ1-6; maybe TRBD1 (5 bases). CDR3 size: 16 residues. The V and J ends lost 5 bases and 1 base respectively, with 12 bases between them. The germline CDR1 and CDR2 sequences are SGHTA and FQGNSA. CDR3 in amino acids: CASSARGESYNSPLHF. CDR3 bases: TGTGCCAGCAGCGCCCGGGGGGAATCCTATAATTCACCCCTCCACTTT.

The chain uses TRBV4-3 and TRBJ1-1; maybe TRBD1 (5 bases). Germline CDR1 and CDR2: LGHNA and YSLEER. Trimming took 0 bases from V and 2 from J, leaving 7 bases between them. This CDR3 is 14 amino acids long. The CDR3 spells CASSQEGVNTEAFF. The CDR3 DNA follows: TGCGCCAGCAGCCAAGAAGGGGTTAACACTGAAGCTTTCTTT.

The V call is TRBV6-5, the J call TRBJ2-3; TRBD2 agrees at 14 bases. CDR1 and CDR2 from the germline V gene are MNHEY and SVGAGI. The CDR3 runs 15 residues. After removal of 10 bases from V and 2 bases from J, the junction contained 5 bases not matched to a gene. The CDR3, as DNA: TGTGCCACCAAGACTAGCGGGGGGGCCACAGATACGCAGTATTTT. Its translation is CATKTSGGATDTQYF.

V and J are TRBV18 and TRBJ1-2; 7 bases are a match to TRBD1. This CDR3 contains 16 residues. V lost 0 bases to trimming and J lost 0 bases; unmatched junction nucleotides: 4. The germline V gene has CDR1 KGHSH and CDR2 LQKENI. CDR3 DNA sequence: TGTGCCAGCTCACCACCGGGAACAGGGGCTAACTATGGCTACACCTTC. Translating it yields CASSPPGTGANYGYTF.

Worth noting for this clone: In the same sample, other DNA sequences code for this CDR3. The rearrangement links TRBV9 to TRBJ2-1, with 8 bases matching TRBD2. The CDR3 spans 15 residues. The V gene end was trimmed by 0 bases and the J gene end by 4 bases; junction bases not matched to a gene: 3. From germline, CDR1 is SGDLS and CDR2 YYNGEE. CDR3 protein: CASSVVSGGYNEQFF. The CDR3 nucleotides are TGTGCCAGCAGCGTAGTGAGCGGGGGATACAATGAGCAGTTCTTC.

This clone is medium-sized in the sample. The genes are TRBV2 and TRBJ1-1, with D possibly being TRBD1 (5 bases). With 10 bases removed from V and 4 bases from J, the gap between germline ends came to 19 bases. Germline V gene data show CDR1 as SNHLY and CDR2 as FYNNEI. The length of the CDR3 is 14 residues. The CDR3 loop is CATAGPPRSTEAFF. In DNA form, the CDR3 reads TGTGCCACAGCGGGACCCCCGAGGAGCACTGAAGCTTTCTTT.

This rearrangement joins TRBV2 to TRBJ2-1; TRBD2 aligns across 10 bases. V trimming: 5 bases; J trimming: 3 bases; junction bases outside the gene matches: 4. Per the germline V gene, CDR1 is SNHLY and CDR2 is FYNNEI. The CDR3 is made up of 15 amino acids. The CDR3 DNA is TGTGCCAGCAGTTCTAGCGGGGGCCTCTACAATGAGCAGTTCTTC. Residues: CASSSSGGLYNEQFF.

CDR3 in amino acids: CASSLTPELYGNTIYF. The DNA of the CDR3 is TGTGCCAGCAGCTTAACCCCCGAACTGTATGGAAACACCATATATTTT. J is TRBJ1-3 and V is TRBV7-2; D gene ambiguous. Trimming removed 2 bases from V and 3 bases from J, with 14 bases in between. The CDR3 extends over 16 amino acids. Germline V gene sequence: CDR1 SGHTA, CDR2 FQGNSA.

The V call is TRBV7-2, the J call TRBJ1-1; 7 nucleotides align to TRBD1. CDR3 size: 14 residues. From germline, CDR1 is SGHTA and CDR2 FQGNSA. The V gene end was trimmed by 5 bases and the J gene end by 2 bases; junction bases not matched to a gene: 5. In DNA form, the CDR3 reads TGTGCCAGCAGCCCACAGGGGTCTAACACTGAAGCTTTCTTT. Its translation: CASSPQGSNTEAFF.

The CDR3 loop reads CASSSPVERGSAEQFF. As DNA, the CDR3 is TGTGCCAGCAGCTCCCCAGTGGAGCGGGGTAGCGCTGAGCAGTTCTTC. This chain uses TRBV7-6 with TRBJ2-1; 7 bases agree with TRBD2. Per the germline V gene, CDR1 is SGHVS and CDR2 is FNYEAQ. There are 16 residues in the CDR3. V lost 4 bases to trimming and J lost 9 bases; unmatched junction nucleotides: 15.

The V call is TRBV19, the J call TRBJ1-4, with D possibly matching TRBD1 (6 bases). Germline CDR1 LNHDA, CDR2 SQIVND (reference sequence). This CDR3 contains 14 residues. V was shortened by 4 bases and J by 2 bases, with 8 bases between the two germline ends. The CDR3 reads CASSRGPTNEKLFF. The CDR3 nucleotides read TGTGCCAGTAGTAGGGGGCCCACTAATGAAAAACTGTTTTTT.

The chain uses TRBV18 and TRBJ1-1; possible D gene TRBD1, 5 bases. In germline, CDR1 is KGHSH, CDR2 LQKENI. Trimming left V 1 base short and J 11 bases short, with 11 bases between. The CDR3 has 12 residues. The chain's CDR3 is CASSPQGLWAFF. Here the CDR3 DNA reads TGTGCCAGCTCACCACAGGGGCTGTGGGCTTTCTTT.

The chain recombines TRBV6-4 with TRBJ2-7; a possible D gene is TRBD2 (5 bases). Deletions cut 2 bases from V and 3 bases from J, with 11 bases between. Germline CDR1 reads MRHNA; CDR2 reads SNTAGT. CDR3 size: 14 residues. The CDR3 region is CASSDERGLYEQYF. In DNA form, the CDR3 reads TGTGCCAGCAGTGACGAGAGAGGGCTCTACGAGCAGTACTTC.

This chain links TRBV7-8 with TRBJ1-1, with D perhaps matching TRBD1 (5 bases). V was shortened by 1 base and J by 4 bases, with 13 bases between the two germline ends. Germline assignment: CDR1 SGHVS and CDR2 FQNEAQ. The CDR3 covers 15 residues. CDR3 sequence: CASSLGSAGGTEAFF. In DNA form, the CDR3 reads TGTGCCAGCAGCTTAGGTTCGGCCGGGGGCACTGAAGCTTTCTTT.

This clone was seen a handful of times. The chain is built from TRBV2 and TRBJ2-2, with 7 bases lining up with TRBD2. V was clipped by 0 bases and J by 6 bases; unmatched bases: 4. This CDR3 region has 15 residues. Germline-derived CDR1 and CDR2 are SNHLY and FYNNEI. The CDR3: CASSEALAGAGELFF. CDR3 DNA: TGTGCCAGCAGTGAAGCGCTCGCGGGGGCCGGGGAGCTGTTTTTT.

V is TRBV7-2 and J is TRBJ1-1; maybe TRBD1 (6 bases). Germline V gene data show CDR1 as SGHTA and CDR2 as FQGNSA. CDR3 length equals 14 residues. V was trimmed by 6 bases and J by 5 bases, leaving 16 bases between them. The CDR3 DNA is TGTGCCAGCAGGGCCCAAGGGGGTGGGACTGAAGCTTTCTTT. This sequence encodes CASRAQGGGTEAFF.

The chain recombines TRBV9 with TRBJ2-1; 9 bases fit TRBD2. This CDR3 is 18 amino acids long. The germline CDR1 and CDR2 sequences are SGDLS and YYNGEE. Losses at the gene ends were 3 bases for V and 6 bases for J; bases not matched to a gene: 16. The CDR3: CASSGGVAGAPRGNEQFF. The CDR3 region has the DNA TGTGCCAGCAGCGGAGGGGTAGCGGGGGCCCCTAGGGGCAATGAGCAGTTCTTC.